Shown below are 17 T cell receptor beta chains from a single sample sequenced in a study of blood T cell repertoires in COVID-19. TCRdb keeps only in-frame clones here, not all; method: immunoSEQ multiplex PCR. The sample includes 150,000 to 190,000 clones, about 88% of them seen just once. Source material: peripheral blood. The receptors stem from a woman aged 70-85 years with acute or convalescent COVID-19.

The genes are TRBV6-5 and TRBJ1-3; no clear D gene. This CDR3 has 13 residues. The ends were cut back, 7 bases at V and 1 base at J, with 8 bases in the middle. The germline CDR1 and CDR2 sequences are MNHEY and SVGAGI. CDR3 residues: CASKTTSGNTIYF. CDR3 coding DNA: TGTGCCAGCAAAACTACATCTGGAAACACCATATATTTT.

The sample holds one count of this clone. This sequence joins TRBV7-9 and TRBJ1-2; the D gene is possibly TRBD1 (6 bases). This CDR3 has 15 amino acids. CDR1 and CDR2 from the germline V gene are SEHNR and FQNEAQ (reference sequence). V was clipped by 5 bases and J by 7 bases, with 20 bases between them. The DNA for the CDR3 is TGTGCCAGCAGCCTGACACCCGTCCTAGGGGGTGGCTACACCTTC. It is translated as CASSLTPVLGGGYTF.

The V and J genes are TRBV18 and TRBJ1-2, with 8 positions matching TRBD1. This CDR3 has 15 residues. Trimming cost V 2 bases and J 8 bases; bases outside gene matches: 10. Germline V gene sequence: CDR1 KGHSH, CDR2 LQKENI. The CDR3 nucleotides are TGTGCCAGCTCACCAGGGTCAGGGGGCTTTTACGGCTACACCTTC. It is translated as CASSPGSGGFYGYTF. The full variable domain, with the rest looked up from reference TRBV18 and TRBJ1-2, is NAGVMQNPRHLVRRRGQEARLRCSPMKGHSHVYWYRQLPEEGLKFMVYLQKENIIDESGMPKERFSAEFPKEGPSILRIQQVVRGDSAAYFCASSPGSGGFYGYTFGSGTRLTVV.

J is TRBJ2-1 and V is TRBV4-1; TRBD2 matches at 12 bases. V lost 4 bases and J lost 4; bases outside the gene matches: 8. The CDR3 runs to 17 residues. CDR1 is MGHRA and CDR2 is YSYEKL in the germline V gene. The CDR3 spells CASSPPSSGGAYNEQFF. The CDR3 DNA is TGCGCCAGCAGCCCACCTTCTAGCGGGGGGGCGTACAATGAGCAGTTCTTC.

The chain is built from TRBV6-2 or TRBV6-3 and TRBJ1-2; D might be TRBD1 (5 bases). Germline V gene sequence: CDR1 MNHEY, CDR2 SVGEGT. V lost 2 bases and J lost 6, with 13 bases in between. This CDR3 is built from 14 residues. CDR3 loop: CASSYRGALDGYTF. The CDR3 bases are TGTGCCAGCAGTTACAGGGGCGCGTTAGATGGCTACACCTTC.

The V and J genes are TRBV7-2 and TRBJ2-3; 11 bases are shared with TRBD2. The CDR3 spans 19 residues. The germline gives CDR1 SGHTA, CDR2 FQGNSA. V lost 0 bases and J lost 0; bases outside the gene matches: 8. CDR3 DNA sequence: TGTGCCAGCAGCTTAGCGGGGATAGCGGGGGGGCCGAGCACAGATACGCAGTATTTT. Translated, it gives CASSLAGIAGGPSTDTQYF. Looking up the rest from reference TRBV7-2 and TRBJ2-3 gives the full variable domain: GAGVSQSPSNKVTEKGKDVELRCDPISGHTALYWYRQSLGQGLEFLIYFQGNSAPDKSGLPSDRFSAERTGGSVSTLTIQRTQQEDSAVYLCASSLAGIAGGPSTDTQYFGPGTRLTVL.

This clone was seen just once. CDR3 bases: TGTGCCAGCAGTACCCGACAGGGACTGAACACTGAAGCTTTCTTT. Protein product: CASSTRQGLNTEAFF. V usage is TRBV6-5 and J usage is TRBJ1-1; 7 nucleotides align to TRBD1. Germline V lookup: CDR1 MNHEY, CDR2 SVGAGI. Losses at the gene ends were 5 bases for V and 0 bases for J; bases not matched to a gene: 6. This CDR3 spans 15 amino acids.

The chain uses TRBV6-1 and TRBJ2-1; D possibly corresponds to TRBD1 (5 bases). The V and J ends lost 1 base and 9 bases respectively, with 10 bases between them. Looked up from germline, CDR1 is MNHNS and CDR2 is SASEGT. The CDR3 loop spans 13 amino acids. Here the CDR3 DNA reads TGTGCCAGCAGTGAAGAACAGGCGAGTGAGCAGTTCTTC. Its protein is CASSEEQASEQFF.

The chain's CDR3 is CSVGRSSGNTIYF. DNA of the CDR3: TGCAGCGTTGGACGGAGCTCTGGAAACACCATATATTTT. This rearrangement joins TRBV29-1 to TRBJ1-3; D not certain. This CDR3 comprises 13 residues. V lost 4 bases and J lost 0, with 7 bases in between. Germline V lookup: CDR1 SQVTM, CDR2 ANQGSEA.

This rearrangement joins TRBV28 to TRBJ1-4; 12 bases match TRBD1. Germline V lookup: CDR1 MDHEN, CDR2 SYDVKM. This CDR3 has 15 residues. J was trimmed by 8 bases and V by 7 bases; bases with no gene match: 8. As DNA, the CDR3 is TGTGCCAGCACGTTCGTCGGGACAGGGGGCGAAAAACTGTTTTTT. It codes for CASTFVGTGGEKLFF. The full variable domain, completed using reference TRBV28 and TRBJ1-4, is DVKVTQSSRYLVKRTGEKVFLECVQDMDHENMFWYRQDPGLGLRLIYFSYDVKMKEKGDIPEGYSVSREKKERFSLILESASTNQTSMYLCASTFVGTGGEKLFFGSGTQLSVL.

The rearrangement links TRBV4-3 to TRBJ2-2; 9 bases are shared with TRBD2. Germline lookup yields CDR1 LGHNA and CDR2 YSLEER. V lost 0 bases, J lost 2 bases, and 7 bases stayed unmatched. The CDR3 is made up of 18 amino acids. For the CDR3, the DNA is TGCGCCAGCAGCCAAGATGGACCAGGGACTAGCAACACCGGGGAGCTGTTTTTT. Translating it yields CASSQDGPGTSNTGELFF.

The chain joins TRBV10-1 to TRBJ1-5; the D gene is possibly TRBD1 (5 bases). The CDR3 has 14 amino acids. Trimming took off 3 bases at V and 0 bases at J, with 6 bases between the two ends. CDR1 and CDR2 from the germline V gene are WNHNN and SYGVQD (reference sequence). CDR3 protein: CASSDRDSNQPQHF. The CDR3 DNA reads TGCGCCAGCAGTGACAGGGATAGCAATCAGCCCCAGCATTTT.

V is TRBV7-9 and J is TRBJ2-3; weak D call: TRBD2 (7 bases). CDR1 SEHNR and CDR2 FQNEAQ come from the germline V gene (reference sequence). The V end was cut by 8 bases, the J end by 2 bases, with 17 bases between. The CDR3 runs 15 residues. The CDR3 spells CASAPTGGHTDTQYF. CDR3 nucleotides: TGTGCCAGCGCTCCGACGGGGGGCCACACAGATACGCAGTATTTT.

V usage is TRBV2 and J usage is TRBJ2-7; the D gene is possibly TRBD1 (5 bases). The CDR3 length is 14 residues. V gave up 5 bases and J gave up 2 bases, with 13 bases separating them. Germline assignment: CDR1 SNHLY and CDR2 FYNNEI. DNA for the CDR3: TGTGCCAGCAGTCTGACAGACAAGACCTACGAGCAGTACTTC. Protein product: CASSLTDKTYEQYF.

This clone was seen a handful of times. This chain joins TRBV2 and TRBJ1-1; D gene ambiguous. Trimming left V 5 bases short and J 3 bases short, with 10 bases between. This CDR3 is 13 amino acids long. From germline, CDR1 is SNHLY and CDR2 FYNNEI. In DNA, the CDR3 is TGTGCCAGCAGTCGTATGTTATACACTGAAGCTTTCTTT. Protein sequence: CASSRMLYTEAFF.

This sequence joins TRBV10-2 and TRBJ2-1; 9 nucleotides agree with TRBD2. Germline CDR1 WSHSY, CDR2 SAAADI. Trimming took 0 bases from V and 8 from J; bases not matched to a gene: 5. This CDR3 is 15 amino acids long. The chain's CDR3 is CASSESSGGRHEQFF. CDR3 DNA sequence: TGCGCCAGCAGTGAGTCGAGCGGGGGGCGCCATGAGCAGTTCTTC.

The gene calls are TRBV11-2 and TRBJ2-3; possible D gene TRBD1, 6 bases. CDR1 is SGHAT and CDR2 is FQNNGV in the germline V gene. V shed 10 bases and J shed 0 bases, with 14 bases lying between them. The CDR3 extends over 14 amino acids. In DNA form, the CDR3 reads TGTGCCACCGGGGTAGGGGGAAGCACAGATACGCAGTATTTT. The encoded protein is CATGVGGSTDTQYF.